These 32 T cell receptor beta chains originate from one sample sequenced in a study of blood T cell repertoires in COVID-19. Method: immunoSEQ multiplex PCR; TCRdb's copy keeps in-frame clones and lacks some. The sample lists under 300,000 clones; 86% were seen once. The sequenced material came from peripheral blood. The receptors derive from a woman between 25 and 40 years old with COVID-19, enrolled during active disease.

This sequence joins TRBV21-1 and TRBJ1-1. TRBV21-1 is noted as a pseudogene. CDR3 size: 14 residues. CDR3 sequence reads: CASSPTKSGTEAFF. The CDR3 region has the DNA TGTGCCAGCAGCCCGACGAAGTCGGGCACTGAAGCTTTCTTT.

The chain joins TRBV6-1 to TRBJ1-4, with 7 bases aligning to TRBD1. Germline trimming cut 2 bases from V and 10 bases from J; bases unmatched to any gene: 4. Germline CDR1 and CDR2: MNHNS and SASEGT. The CDR3 loop spans 13 amino acids. In nucleotides, the CDR3 is TGTGCCAGCAGTGAATGGCAGGGGGGAAAACTGTTTTTT. Translated: CASSEWQGGKLFF.

This clone occurred once. This sample also contains other DNA sequences that code for the same CDR3. The rearrangement uses TRBV27 and TRBJ2-2; possibly TRBD1 for D (7 bases). V lost 6 bases to trimming and J lost 1 base, with 9 bases between them. Germline V lookup: CDR1 MNHEY, CDR2 SMNVEV (reference sequence). The CDR3 loop spans 14 amino acids. The CDR3 DNA is TGTGCCAGCAGGCAGGGGGGGAACACCGGGGAGCTGTTTTTT. Its translation: CASRQGGNTGELFF.

The V call is TRBV18, the J call TRBJ2-1, with D perhaps TRBD2 (8 bases). V was shortened by 4 bases and J by 6 bases, with 19 bases between the two germline ends. Germline V CDR1 and CDR2: KGHSH, LQKENI. The CDR3 consists of 16 residues. For the CDR3, the DNA is TGTGCCAGCTCACGACAGGGTCTAGCGGGTGCCAATGAGCAGTTCTTC. Translation: CASSRQGLAGANEQFF.

This chain connects TRBV13 to TRBJ1-6; TRBD1 aligns across 7 bases. V was clipped by 6 bases and J by 4 bases; unmatched bases: 9. This CDR3 spans 16 amino acids. From germline, CDR1 is PRHDT and CDR2 FYEKMQ (reference sequence). CDR3 in amino acids: CASSSQGQLYNSPLHF. As DNA, the CDR3 is TGTGCCAGCAGTTCACAGGGGCAGCTTTATAATTCACCCCTCCACTTT. Filled out from reference TRBV13 and TRBJ1-6, the complete variable domain reads AAGVIQSPRHLIKEKRETATLKCYPIPRHDTVYWYQQGPGQDPQFLISFYEKMQSDKGSIPDRFSAQQFSDYHSELNMSSLELGDSALYFCASSSQGQLYNSPLHFGNGTRLTVT.

V usage is TRBV5-1 and J usage is TRBJ1-4, with 7 bases fitting TRBD1. This CDR3 region has 14 residues. The J segment lost 8 bases and the V segment lost 4 bases, leaving 8 bases of the junction unmatched. Germline assignment: CDR1 SGHRS and CDR2 YFSETQ. The CDR3 region is CASSLTGDKEKLFF. Written as DNA, the CDR3 is TGCGCCAGCAGCCTCACAGGGGACAAGGAAAAACTGTTTTTT.

The gene calls are TRBV27 and TRBJ1-5; 7 nucleotides match TRBD1. The CDR3 spans 16 residues. Germline V gene lookup returns CDR1 MNHEY and CDR2 SMNVEV (reference sequence). Trimming removed 2 bases from V and 5 bases from J; junction bases left unmatched: 9. The CDR3 loop reads CASSLKSMGQYQPQHF. The DNA of the CDR3 is TGTGCCAGCAGTTTAAAGAGTATGGGACAGTATCAGCCCCAGCATTTT.

The V and J genes are TRBV5-1 and TRBJ1-4; D might be TRBD1 (6 bases). Germline CDR1 reads SGHRS; CDR2 reads YFSETQ. Trimming stripped 0 bases from V and 0 bases from J, with 12 bases between. This CDR3 is 17 amino acids long. This CDR3 is CASSLGHRDPTNEKLFF. Written as DNA, the CDR3 is TGCGCCAGCAGCTTGGGGCACAGGGACCCAACTAATGAAAAACTGTTTTTT.

The chain is built from TRBV11-2 and TRBJ1-1; D is ambiguous. The V end was cut by 3 bases, the J end by 2 bases, with 4 bases between. This CDR3 spans 12 amino acids. Germline V lookup: CDR1 SGHAT, CDR2 FQNNGV. This CDR3 reads CASSFSNTEAFF. The CDR3 nucleotides read TGTGCCAGCAGCTTCTCTAACACTGAAGCTTTCTTT.

V is TRBV5-4 and J is TRBJ2-2, with 7 bases fitting TRBD2. V shed 2 bases and J 4 bases; nucleotides not matched to a gene: 8. The germline V gene encodes CDR1 SGHNT and CDR2 YYREEE (reference sequence). The CDR3 covers 16 residues. The CDR3 DNA is TGTGCCAGCAGCTTCGGATCTAGCGGACTCACCGGGGAGCTGTTTTTT. This sequence encodes CASSFGSSGLTGELFF.

The J gene is TRBJ2-2, the V gene TRBV4-2; possible D gene TRBD2, 6 bases. V dropped 4 bases and J dropped 0 bases, with 12 bases sitting between them. Germline V gene data show CDR1 as LGHNA and CDR2 as YNFKEQ. This CDR3 has 16 amino acids. The CDR3, as DNA: TGTGCCAGCAGCCCGGTTGGCGGGGCGAACACCGGGGAGCTGTTTTTT. Its translation: CASSPVGGANTGELFF.

This chain joins TRBV30 and TRBJ1-3; D might be TRBD1 (5 bases). CDR3 length equals 15 residues. V lost 0 bases to trimming and J lost 2 bases, with 11 bases between them. From germline, CDR1 is GTSNPN and CDR2 SVGIG (reference sequence). In DNA form, the CDR3 reads TGTGCCTGGAGTGTAAGACAAGGGGCTGGAAACACCATATATTTT. Amino acids: CAWSVRQGAGNTIYF.

The chain is built from TRBV4-1 and TRBJ2-5; the match to TRBD2 covers 12 bases. CDR1 is MGHRA and CDR2 is YSYEKL in the germline V gene. After removal of 1 base from V and 8 bases from J, the junction contained 2 bases not matched to a gene. The CDR3 consists of 14 residues. The DNA for the CDR3 is TGCGCCAGCAGCCAAGGGACTAGCGGGGACACCCAGTACTTC. Translated: CASSQGTSGDTQYF.

J is TRBJ2-3 and V is TRBV19, with D uncertain. Germline V gene data show CDR1 as LNHDA and CDR2 as SQIVND (reference sequence). Trimming took off 2 bases at V and 2 bases at J, with 11 bases between the two ends. The CDR3 consists of 15 residues. CDR3 sequence: CASSISLDPTDTQYF. The CDR3 coding sequence is TGTGCCAGTAGTATATCCTTAGATCCCACAGATACGCAGTATTTT.

The CDR3 coding sequence is TGTGCCTGGAGTTTGGCCCTGTACAATGAGCAGTTCTTC. Translating gives CAWSLALYNEQFF. The rearrangement links TRBV30 to TRBJ2-1; D ambiguous. Germline assignment: CDR1 GTSNPN and CDR2 SVGIG (reference sequence). CDR3 length: 13 residues. Trimming stripped 2 bases from V and 4 bases from J, with 9 bases between. Drawing the rest from reference TRBV30 and TRBJ2-1, the complete variable domain is SQTIHQWPATLVQPVGSPLSLECTVEGTSNPNLYWYRQAAGRGLQLLFYSVGIGQISSEVPQNLSASRPQDRQFILSSKKLLLSDSGFYLCAWSLALYNEQFFGPGTRLTVL.

V usage is TRBV29-1 and J usage is TRBJ1-2, with 10 bases aligning to TRBD1. The germline V gene encodes CDR1 SQVTM and CDR2 ANQGSEA. Germline trimming cut 7 bases from V and 8 bases from J; bases unmatched to any gene: 7. The CDR3 covers 12 residues. CDR3 nucleotides: TGCAGCGCCCTGGGACAGGGGAAGGGCTACACCTTC. As protein: CSALGQGKGYTF.

The chain employs TRBV27 and TRBJ2-1, with 10 bases matching TRBD2. The CDR3 has 16 residues. Per germline, CDR1 MNHEY and CDR2 SMNVEV (reference sequence). The trim removed 3 bases at V and 7 bases at J, leaving 9 bases unmatched. The CDR3 loop reads CASSLRSSGGPNEQFF. In nucleotides, the CDR3 is TGTGCCAGCAGTTTGCGGTCTAGCGGGGGACCGAATGAGCAGTTCTTC.

The genes are TRBV19 and TRBJ1-1; tentative D call: TRBD1 (5 bases). Per the germline V gene, CDR1 is LNHDA and CDR2 is SQIVND (reference sequence). This CDR3 contains 13 residues. The V end lost 9 bases, the J end lost 5 bases, and 16 bases lay between the germline ends. The CDR3 protein is CASSPGRDTEAFF. The CDR3, as DNA: TGTGCCAGCTCTCCAGGGAGGGATACTGAAGCTTTCTTT.

V is TRBV19 and J is TRBJ2-1; no firm D call. CDR1 is LNHDA, CDR2 SQIVND, per germline (reference sequence). This CDR3 region has 13 residues. The V gene lost 3 bases and the J gene lost 8 bases, with 11 bases spanning the gap. In nucleotides, the CDR3 is TGTGCCAGTAGTATCGTCGTGGGCTATGAGCAGTTCTTC. Amino acid sequence: CASSIVVGYEQFF.

The V gene is TRBV2, the J gene TRBJ2-7; 9 nucleotides line up with TRBD1. This CDR3 comprises 15 residues. The germline V gene has CDR1 SNHLY and CDR2 FYNNEI. V lost 3 bases and J lost 7; bases outside the gene matches: 10. In DNA, the CDR3 is TGTGCCAGCAGTGAGTCCGGGACAGGGACCTTAGAGCAGTACTTC. Residues: CASSESGTGTLEQYF. The full variable domain, rest sourced from reference TRBV2 and TRBJ2-7, is EPEVTQTPSHQVTQMGQEVILRCVPISNHLYFYWYRQILGQKVEFLVSFYNNEISEKSEIFDDQFSVERPDGSNFTLKIRSTKLEDSAMYFCASSESGTGTLEQYFGPGTRLTVT.

The chain carries TRBV19 and TRBJ1-6; 8 bases are a match to TRBD1. Looked up from germline, CDR1 is LNHDA and CDR2 is SQIVND (reference sequence). The V segment lost 5 bases and the J segment 7 bases; nucleotides outside the gene matches: 4. The CDR3 spans 14 residues. CDR3 DNA: TGTGCCAGTAGTCCACAGGGGGTAAATTCACCCCTCCACTTT. Translated: CASSPQGVNSPLHF.

V is TRBV4-2 and J is TRBJ2-5; 7 positions agree with TRBD2. The ends lost 6 bases at V and 3 bases at J; junction bases unmatched: 7. This CDR3 region has 14 residues. Germline V gene data show CDR1 as LGHNA and CDR2 as YNFKEQ. The CDR3 nucleotides read TGTGCCAGCAGAATAGCGGGCCTCGAAGAGACCCAGTACTTC. Translating it yields CASRIAGLEETQYF.

The chain carries TRBV6-4 and TRBJ2-6; perhaps TRBD2 as D (5 bases). The CDR3 totals 20 residues. The germline V gene has CDR1 MRHNA and CDR2 SNTAGT. V lost 2 bases and J lost 0, with 20 bases in between. The CDR3 DNA reads as TGTGCCAGCAGTGACCACCCGTCGGGGTACATAAGCTCTGGGGCCAACGTCCTGACTTTC. This sequence encodes CASSDHPSGYISSGANVLTF.

The chain couples TRBV6-5 to TRBJ1-1; D gene unclear. V lost 5 bases, J lost 4 bases, and 11 bases lay in between. CDR3 length equals 13 residues. CDR1 and CDR2 (germline): MNHEY, SVGAGI. The CDR3: CASSSGLITEAFF. CDR3 sequence (DNA): TGTGCCAGCAGTAGTGGACTGATCACTGAAGCTTTCTTT.

The V call is TRBV15, the J call TRBJ2-3; D perhaps matches TRBD2 (5 bases). Germline V lookup: CDR1 LNHNV, CDR2 YYDKDF (reference sequence). The CDR3 has 17 residues. V lost 0 bases and J 4 bases, leaving 17 bases between the germline ends. In DNA form, the CDR3 reads TGTGCCACCAGCAGAGAAATAGTAGGTCTAGCCCCAGATACGCAGTATTTT. Encoded protein: CATSREIVGLAPDTQYF.

This clone was recorded at least ten times. The genes are TRBV15 and TRBJ1-6, with 9 bases fitting TRBD1. The germline gives CDR1 LNHNV, CDR2 YYDKDF (reference sequence). The CDR3 totals 13 residues. Trimming at V came to 5 bases and at J to 10 bases, leaving 3 bases not matched to a gene. CDR3: CATSLTGGSPLHF. DNA for the CDR3: TGTGCCACCAGCTTGACAGGGGGGTCACCCCTCCACTTT.

This clone was recorded at least ten times. The chain joins TRBV15 to TRBJ1-5; no definite D call. CDR1 is LNHNV, CDR2 YYDKDF, per germline (reference sequence). The CDR3 is made up of 13 amino acids. Trimming removed 0 bases at V and 4 bases at J, with 4 bases between. CDR3 nucleotide sequence: TGTGCCACCAGCAGAGATCAGAATCAGCCCCAGCATTTT. As protein: CATSRDQNQPQHF. Looking up the rest from reference TRBV15 and TRBJ1-5 gives the full variable domain: DAMVIQNPRYQVTQFGKPVTLSCSQTLNHNVMYWYQQKSSQAPKLLFHYYDKDFNNEADTPDNFQSRRPNTSFCFLDIRSPGLGDTAMYLCATSRDQNQPQHFGDGTRLSIL.

V gene TRBV7-9 combines with J gene TRBJ2-1; weak D call: TRBD1 (6 bases). The germline V gene has CDR1 SEHNR and CDR2 FQNEAQ (reference sequence). Trimming took off 5 bases at V and 7 bases at J, with 15 bases between the two ends. CDR3 length: 14 amino acids. The CDR3 spells CASSLNRDRNEQFF. DNA for the CDR3: TGTGCCAGCAGCCTTAACAGGGATCGGAATGAGCAGTTCTTC.

This clone was found once. This chain uses TRBV27 with TRBJ2-3, with no clear D. The CDR3 consists of 15 residues. Germline lookup yields CDR1 MNHEY and CDR2 SMNVEV (reference sequence). Trimming took off 3 bases at V and 5 bases at J, with 15 bases between the two ends. CDR3 nucleotide sequence: TGTGCCAGCAGTTTTTTCCCCACGGTCGGAGATACGCAGTATTTT. This encodes CASSFFPTVGDTQYF.

The chain couples TRBV21-1 to TRBJ2-3; the table's D call of TRBD2 was not tested on the DNA. TRBV21-1 is reported as a pseudogene. This CDR3 region has 15 residues. DNA of the CDR3: TGTGCCAGCAGCATTAGGGACTGTGGCACAGATACGCAGTATTTT. Amino acids: CASSIRDCGTDTQYF.

The V gene is TRBV18, the J gene TRBJ1-5; no reliable D call. Germline V gene data show CDR1 as KGHSH and CDR2 as LQKENI. Trimming pared 1 base from V and 0 bases from J, leaving 10 bases between. CDR3 size: 16 residues. The CDR3: CASSPRGIYSNQPQHF. DNA for the CDR3: TGTGCCAGCTCACCACGAGGGATTTATAGCAATCAGCCCCAGCATTTT.

Notes on this clone: The sample carries other DNA sequences with the same CDR3. This chain connects TRBV5-1 to TRBJ2-7; 10 bases are a match to TRBD1. CDR1 SGHRS and CDR2 YFSETQ come from the germline V gene. Trimming removed 0 bases from V and 3 bases from J; junction bases left unmatched: 3. The CDR3 runs 15 residues. The CDR3 is CASSLGTGGFYEQYF. CDR3 DNA sequence: TGCGCCAGCAGCTTGGGGACAGGGGGATTCTACGAGCAGTACTTC.